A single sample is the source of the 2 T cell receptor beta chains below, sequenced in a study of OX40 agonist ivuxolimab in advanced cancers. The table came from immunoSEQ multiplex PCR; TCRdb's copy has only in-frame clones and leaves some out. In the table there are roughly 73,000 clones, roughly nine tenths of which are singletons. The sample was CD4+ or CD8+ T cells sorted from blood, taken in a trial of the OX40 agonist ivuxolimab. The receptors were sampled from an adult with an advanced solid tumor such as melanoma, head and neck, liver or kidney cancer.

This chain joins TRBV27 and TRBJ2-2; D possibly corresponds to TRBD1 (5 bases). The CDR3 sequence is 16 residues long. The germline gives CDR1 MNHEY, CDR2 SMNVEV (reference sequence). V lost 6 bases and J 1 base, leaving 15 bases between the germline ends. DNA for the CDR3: TGTGCCAGCAGCTCCACTCAAACAGGGAACACCGGGGAGCTGTTTTTT. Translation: CASSSTQTGNTGELFF.

This CDR3 reads CASRRQGQGFLEYEQYF. CDR3 coding DNA: TGTGCCAGCAGGCGCCAAGGACAGGGATTTTTAGAGTACGAGCAGTACTTC. The V call is TRBV27, the J call TRBJ2-7, with 8 bases fitting TRBD1. V was clipped by 6 bases and J by 4 bases; unmatched bases: 17. The CDR3 runs to 17 residues. The germline CDR1 and CDR2 sequences are MNHEY and SMNVEV (reference sequence).